The 7 T cell receptor beta chains presented below share a single source sample, sequenced in a study of immune characteristics of hereditary and idiopathic chronic pancreatitis. Using immunoSEQ multiplex PCR, the repertoire was profiled, and TCRdb retains in-frame clones only, with some absent. The sample contains 1,500 to 2,000 clones, more than 65% of which appear only once. Chronic pancreatitis tissue was collected during total pancreatectomy with islet autotransplantation. Sample: pancreas tissue with hereditary chronic pancreatitis. These receptors originate from a human donor with chronic pancreatitis.

In this sample, this clone turned up a few times. This sequence joins TRBV10-1 and TRBJ2-3, with D unclear. Looked up from germline, CDR1 is WNHNN and CDR2 is SYGVQD (reference sequence). V lost 1 base to trimming and J lost 0 bases, with 8 bases between them. CDR3 length: 15 residues. The CDR3 loop reads CASSEYPSSTDTQYF. In DNA form, the CDR3 reads TGCGCCAGCAGTGAGTACCCTTCCAGCACAGATACGCAGTATTTT.

The CDR3: CATREGAYEQYF. The DNA of the CDR3 is TGTGCCACCCGAGAGGGAGCTTACGAGCAGTACTTC. The chain combines TRBV27 with TRBJ2-7, with D maybe TRBD2 (5 bases). CDR3 length: 12 amino acids. Germline V gives CDR1 MNHEY, CDR2 SMNVEV (reference sequence). V was shortened by 10 bases and J by 4 bases, with 14 bases between the two germline ends.

J is TRBJ1-1 and V is TRBV18, with 7 bases lining up with TRBD1. This CDR3 has 15 amino acids. The trim removed 0 bases at V and 0 bases at J, leaving 1 base unmatched. CDR1 is KGHSH and CDR2 is LQKENI in the germline V gene. CDR3 loop: CASSPPGGVNTEAFF. The CDR3, as DNA: TGTGCCAGCTCACCACCAGGGGGCGTGAACACTGAAGCTTTCTTT.

The chain uses TRBV6-1 and TRBJ1-4, with D hard to call. Trimming removed 0 bases at V and 3 bases at J, with 8 bases between. Germline V gene lookup returns CDR1 MNHNS and CDR2 SASEGT. The CDR3 totals 15 residues. The CDR3 sequence: CASSEALGSNEKLFF. Here the CDR3 DNA reads TGTGCCAGCAGTGAAGCTTTGGGATCTAATGAAAAACTGTTTTTT.

The rearrangement uses TRBV28 and TRBJ2-7; 7 bases map to TRBD2. The CDR3 runs to 15 residues. Per germline, CDR1 MDHEN and CDR2 SYDVKM. J gave up 5 bases and V 6 bases, and 13 bases lay outside the gene matches. CDR3 nucleotides: TGTGCCAGCAGCAATCAGGGTTGGGGGGGGAACGAGCAGTACTTC. Protein: CASSNQGWGGNEQYF.

This clone was counted a few times. The chain carries TRBV21-1 and TRBJ1-5; TRBD1 reflects the table's D call only, with no check against the DNA. TRBV21-1 constitutes a pseudogene. CDR3 length equals 14 residues. The CDR3 DNA reads as TGTGCCAGCAGCAAAGAACAGGGCAATCAGCCCCAGCATTTT. Translating it yields CASSKEQGNQPQHF.

This clone occurred a few times. This sample also contains other DNA sequences that code for the same CDR3. This sequence joins TRBV4-1 and TRBJ1-2; D remains ambiguous. V lost 0 bases, J lost 2 bases, and 7 bases lay in between. Germline V gene data show CDR1 as MGHRA and CDR2 as YSYEKL. The CDR3 contains 14 residues. The chain's CDR3 is CASSQEQGNYGYTF. CDR3 in DNA: TGCGCCAGCAGCCAAGAACAAGGGAACTATGGCTACACCTTC.